The T cell receptor beta chain described here comes from a study of blood T cell repertoires in COVID-19. Clones were read by immunoSEQ multiplex PCR, and TCRdb kept only the in-frame ones, dropping some. The repertoire holds about 220,000 clones, with more than 65% as singletons. The CDR3 spans 13 residues. The V and J ends lost 4 bases and 8 bases respectively, with 14 bases between them. From germline, CDR1 is KGHSY and CDR2 FQNENV. This chain links TRBV16 with TRBJ1-1; possible D gene TRBD1, 6 bases. Material: peripheral blood. The receptor's source is a man between 45 and 60 years old with active or convalescent COVID-19. In nucleotides, the CDR3 is TGTGCCAGCAGCCTTCGGACAGTCGGGGAAGCTTTCTTT. This encodes CASSLRTVGEAFF.